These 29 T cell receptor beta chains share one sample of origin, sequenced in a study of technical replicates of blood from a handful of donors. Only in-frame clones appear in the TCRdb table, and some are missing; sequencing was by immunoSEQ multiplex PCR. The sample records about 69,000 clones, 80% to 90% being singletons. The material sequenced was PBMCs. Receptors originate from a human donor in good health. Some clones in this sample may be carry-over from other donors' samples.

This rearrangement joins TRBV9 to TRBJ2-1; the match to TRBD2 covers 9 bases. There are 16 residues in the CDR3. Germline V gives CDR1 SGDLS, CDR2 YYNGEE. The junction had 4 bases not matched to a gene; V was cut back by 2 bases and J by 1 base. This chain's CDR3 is CASSVQSGRSYNEQFF. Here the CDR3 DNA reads TGTGCCAGCAGCGTCCAGAGCGGGAGGTCCTACAATGAGCAGTTCTTC.

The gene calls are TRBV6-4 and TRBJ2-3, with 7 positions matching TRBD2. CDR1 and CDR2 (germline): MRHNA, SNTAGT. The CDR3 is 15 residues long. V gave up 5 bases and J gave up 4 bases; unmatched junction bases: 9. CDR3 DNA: TGTGCCAGCAGTAGGACCGCGGGAGCGGCAGATACGCAGTATTTT. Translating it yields CASSRTAGAADTQYF.

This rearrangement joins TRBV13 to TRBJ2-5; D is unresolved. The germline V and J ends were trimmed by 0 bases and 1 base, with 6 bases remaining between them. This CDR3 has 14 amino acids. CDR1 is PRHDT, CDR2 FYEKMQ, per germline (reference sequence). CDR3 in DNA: TGTGCCAGCAGCTTAGGCCCCATCCAAGAGACCCAGTACTTC. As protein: CASSLGPIQETQYF.

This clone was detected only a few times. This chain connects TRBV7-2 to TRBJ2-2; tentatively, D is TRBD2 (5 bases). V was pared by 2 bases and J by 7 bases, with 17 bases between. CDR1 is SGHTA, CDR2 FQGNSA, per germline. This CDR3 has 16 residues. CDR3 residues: CASSLPVGLGVGELFF. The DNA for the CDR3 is TGTGCCAGCAGCTTACCGGTCGGACTGGGTGTCGGGGAGCTGTTTTTT.

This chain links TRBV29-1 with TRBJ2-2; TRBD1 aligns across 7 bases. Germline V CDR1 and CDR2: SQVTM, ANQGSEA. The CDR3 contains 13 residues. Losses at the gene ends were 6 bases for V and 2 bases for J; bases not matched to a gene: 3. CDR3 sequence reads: CSVDRINTGELFF. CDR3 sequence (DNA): TGCAGCGTGGACAGGATTAACACCGGGGAGCTGTTTTTT.

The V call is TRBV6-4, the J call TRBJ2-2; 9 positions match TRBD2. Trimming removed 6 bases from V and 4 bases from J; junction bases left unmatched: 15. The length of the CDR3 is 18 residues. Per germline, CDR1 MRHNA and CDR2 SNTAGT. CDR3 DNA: TGTGCCAGCAGCTTTATAGCGGGGGCGCCCCCGGGCACCGGGGAGCTGTTTTTT. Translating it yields CASSFIAGAPPGTGELFF.

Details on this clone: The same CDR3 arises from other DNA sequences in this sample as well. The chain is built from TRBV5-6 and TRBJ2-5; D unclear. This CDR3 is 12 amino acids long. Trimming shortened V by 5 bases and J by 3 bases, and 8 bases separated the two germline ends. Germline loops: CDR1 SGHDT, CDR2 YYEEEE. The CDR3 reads CASRVAKETQYF. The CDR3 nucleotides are TGTGCCAGCAGGGTAGCAAAAGAGACCCAGTACTTC.

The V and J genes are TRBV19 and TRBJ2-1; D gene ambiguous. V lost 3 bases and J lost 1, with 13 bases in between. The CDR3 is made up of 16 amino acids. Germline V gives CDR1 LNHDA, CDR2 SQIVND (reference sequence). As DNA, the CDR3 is TGTGCCAGTAGTATGGGCGATCGTCCTTCCTACAATGAGCAGTTCTTC. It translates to CASSMGDRPSYNEQFF. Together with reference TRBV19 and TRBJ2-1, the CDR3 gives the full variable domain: DGGITQSPKYLFRKEGQNVTLSCEQNLNHDAMYWYRQDPGQGLRLIYYSQIVNDFQKGDIAEGYSVSREKKESFPLTVTSAQKNPTAFYLCASSMGDRPSYNEQFFGPGTRLTVL.

The CDR3 region has the DNA TGTGCCATTACGGAGGGTCAGCCCCAGCATTTT. It encodes CAITEGQPQHF. The V and J genes are TRBV27 and TRBJ1-5; D is unresolved. V was shortened by 10 bases and J by 6 bases, with 10 bases between the two germline ends. Germline V gene data show CDR1 as MNHEY and CDR2 as SMNVEV (reference sequence). The CDR3 loop spans 11 amino acids.

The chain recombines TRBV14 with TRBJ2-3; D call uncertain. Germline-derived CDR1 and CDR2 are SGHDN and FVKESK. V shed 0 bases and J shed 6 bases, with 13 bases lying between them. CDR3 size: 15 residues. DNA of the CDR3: TGTGCCAGCAGCCAAGAAGGTTACCGGCGGGATACGCAGTATTTT. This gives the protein CASSQEGYRRDTQYF.

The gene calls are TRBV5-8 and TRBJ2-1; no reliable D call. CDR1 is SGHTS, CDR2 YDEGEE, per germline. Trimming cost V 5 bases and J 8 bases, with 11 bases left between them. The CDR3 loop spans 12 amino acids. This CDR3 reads CASRPLGDEQFF. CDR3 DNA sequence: TGTGCCAGCAGACCCCTAGGCGATGAGCAGTTCTTC.

The CDR3: CASSLTVSDTQYF. The CDR3 DNA sequence: TGTGCCAGCAGCCTTACAGTTTCAGATACGCAGTATTTT. V is TRBV4-2 and J is TRBJ2-3; D call uncertain. Germline CDR1 LGHNA, CDR2 YNFKEQ. Trimming pared 4 bases from V and 4 bases from J, leaving 9 bases between. This CDR3 contains 13 residues.

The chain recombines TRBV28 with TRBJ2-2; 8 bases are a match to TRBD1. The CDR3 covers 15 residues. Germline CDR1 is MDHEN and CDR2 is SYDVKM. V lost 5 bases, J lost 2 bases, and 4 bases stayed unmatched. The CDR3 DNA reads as TGTGCCAGCAGTCCACAGGGGGAAAACACCGGGGAGCTGTTTTTT. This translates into CASSPQGENTGELFF.

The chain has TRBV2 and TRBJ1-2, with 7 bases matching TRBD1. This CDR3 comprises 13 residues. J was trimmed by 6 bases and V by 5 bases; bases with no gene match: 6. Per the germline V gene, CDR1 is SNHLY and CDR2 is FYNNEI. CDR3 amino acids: CASSRQGVDGYTF. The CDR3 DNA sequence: TGTGCCAGCAGTAGACAGGGCGTTGATGGCTACACCTTC.

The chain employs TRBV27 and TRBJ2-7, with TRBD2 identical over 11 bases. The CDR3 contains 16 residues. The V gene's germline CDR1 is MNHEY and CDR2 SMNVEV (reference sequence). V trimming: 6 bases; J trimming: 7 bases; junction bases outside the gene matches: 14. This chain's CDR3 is CASRHSGTSGLKEQYF. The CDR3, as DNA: TGTGCCAGCAGACATTCTGGGACTAGCGGCCTGAAGGAGCAGTACTTC.

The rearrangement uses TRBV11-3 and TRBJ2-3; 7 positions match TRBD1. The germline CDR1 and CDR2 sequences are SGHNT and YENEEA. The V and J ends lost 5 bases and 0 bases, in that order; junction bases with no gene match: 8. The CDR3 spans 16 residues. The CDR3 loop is CASSPGQRPSTDTQYF. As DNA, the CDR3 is TGTGCCAGCAGCCCGGGACAGCGTCCTAGCACAGATACGCAGTATTTT.

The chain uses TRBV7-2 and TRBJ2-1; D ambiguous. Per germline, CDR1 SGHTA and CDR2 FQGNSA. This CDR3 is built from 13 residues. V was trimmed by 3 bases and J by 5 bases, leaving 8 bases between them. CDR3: CASSFSRNNEQFF. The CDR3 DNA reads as TGTGCCAGCAGCTTCTCGCGGAACAATGAGCAGTTCTTC.

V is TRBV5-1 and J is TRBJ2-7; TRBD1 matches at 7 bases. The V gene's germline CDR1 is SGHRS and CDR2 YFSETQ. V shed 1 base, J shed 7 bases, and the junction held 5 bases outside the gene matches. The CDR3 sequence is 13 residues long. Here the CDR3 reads CASSLTGAGEQYF. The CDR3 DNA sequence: TGCGCCAGCAGCTTGACAGGGGCTGGGGAGCAGTACTTC.

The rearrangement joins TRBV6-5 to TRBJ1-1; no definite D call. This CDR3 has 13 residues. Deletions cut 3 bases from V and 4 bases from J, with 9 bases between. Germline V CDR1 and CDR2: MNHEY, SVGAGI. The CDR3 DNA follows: TGTGCCAGCAGTTATCCTTCGGGCACTGAAGCTTTCTTT. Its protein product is CASSYPSGTEAFF.

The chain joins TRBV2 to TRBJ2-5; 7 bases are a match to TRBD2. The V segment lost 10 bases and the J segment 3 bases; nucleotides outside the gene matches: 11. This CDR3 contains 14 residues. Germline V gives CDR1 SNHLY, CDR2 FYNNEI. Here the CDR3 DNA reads TGTGCCACAAAGTCGAGGGGAGGGGAAGAGACCCAGTACTTC. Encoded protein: CATKSRGGEETQYF. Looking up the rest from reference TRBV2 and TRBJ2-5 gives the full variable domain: EPEVTQTPSHQVTQMGQEVILRCVPISNHLYFYWYRQILGQKVEFLVSFYNNEISEKSEIFDDQFSVERPDGSNFTLKIRSTKLEDSAMYFCATKSRGGEETQYFGPGTRLLVL.

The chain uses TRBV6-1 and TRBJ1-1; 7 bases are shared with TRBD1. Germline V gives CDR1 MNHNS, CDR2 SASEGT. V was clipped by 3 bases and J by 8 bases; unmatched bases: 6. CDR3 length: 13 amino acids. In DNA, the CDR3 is TGTGCCAGCAGTGACTACCTGGACAGGGAAGCTTTCTTT. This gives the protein CASSDYLDREAFF.

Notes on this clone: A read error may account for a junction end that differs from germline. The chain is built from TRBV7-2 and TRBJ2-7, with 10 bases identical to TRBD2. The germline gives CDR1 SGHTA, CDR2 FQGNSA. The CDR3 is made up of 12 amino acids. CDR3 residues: CASSLALAGVHF. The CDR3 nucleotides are TGTGCCAGCAGCTTAGCGCTAGCGGGGGTTCACTTC.

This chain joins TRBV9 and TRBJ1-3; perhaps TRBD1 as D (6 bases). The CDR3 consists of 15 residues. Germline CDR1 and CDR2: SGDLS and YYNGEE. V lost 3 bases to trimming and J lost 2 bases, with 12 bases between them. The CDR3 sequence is CASSGRAGAGNTIYF. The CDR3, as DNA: TGTGCCAGCAGCGGCAGGGCAGGGGCTGGAAACACCATATATTTT.

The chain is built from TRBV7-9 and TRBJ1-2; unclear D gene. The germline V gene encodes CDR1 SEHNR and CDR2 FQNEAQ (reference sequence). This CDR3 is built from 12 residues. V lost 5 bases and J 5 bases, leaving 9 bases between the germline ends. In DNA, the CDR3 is TGTGCCAGCAGCCCCGGAGGTTATGGCTACACCTTC. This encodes CASSPGGYGYTF.

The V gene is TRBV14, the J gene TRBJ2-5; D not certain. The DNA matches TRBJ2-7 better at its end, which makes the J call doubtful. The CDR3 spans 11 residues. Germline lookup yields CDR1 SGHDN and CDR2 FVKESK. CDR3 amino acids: CASSQGYEQYF. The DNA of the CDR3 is TGTGCCAGCAGCCAAGGGTACGAGCAGTACTTC.

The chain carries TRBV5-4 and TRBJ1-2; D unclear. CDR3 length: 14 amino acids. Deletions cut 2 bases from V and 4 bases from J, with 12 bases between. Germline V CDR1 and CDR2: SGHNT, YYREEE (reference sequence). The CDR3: CASSFGRDIYGYTF. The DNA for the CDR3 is TGTGCCAGCAGCTTTGGTCGGGATATCTATGGCTACACCTTC. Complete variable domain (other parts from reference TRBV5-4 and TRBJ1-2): ETGVTQSPTHLIKTRGQQVTLRCSSQSGHNTVSWYQQALGQGPQFIFQYYREEENGRGNFPPRFSGLQFPNYSSELNVNALELDDSALYLCASSFGRDIYGYTFGSGTRLTVV.

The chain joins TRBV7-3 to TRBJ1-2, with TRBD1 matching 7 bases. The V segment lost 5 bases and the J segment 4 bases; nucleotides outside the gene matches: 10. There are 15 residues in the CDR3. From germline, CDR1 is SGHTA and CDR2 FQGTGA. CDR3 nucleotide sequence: TGTGCCAGCAGCCCTCAAGGGGGCAATGTCTATGGCTACACCTTC. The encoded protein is CASSPQGGNVYGYTF.

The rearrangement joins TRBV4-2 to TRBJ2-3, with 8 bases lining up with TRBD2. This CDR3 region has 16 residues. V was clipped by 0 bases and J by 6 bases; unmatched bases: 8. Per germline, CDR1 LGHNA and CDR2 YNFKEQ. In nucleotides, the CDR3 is TGTGCCAGCAGCCAAGAAAGGACCCGGGGGGGGGATACGCAGTATTTT. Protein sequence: CASSQERTRGGDTQYF.

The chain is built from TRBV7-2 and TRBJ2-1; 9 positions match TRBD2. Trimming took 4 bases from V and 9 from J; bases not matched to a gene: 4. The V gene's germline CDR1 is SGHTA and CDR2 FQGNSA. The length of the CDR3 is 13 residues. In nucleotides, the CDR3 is TGTGCCAGCAGCTATAGCGGGGGATTTGAGCAGTTCTTC. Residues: CASSYSGGFEQFF. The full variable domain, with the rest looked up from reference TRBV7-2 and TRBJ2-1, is GAGVSQSPSNKVTEKGKDVELRCDPISGHTALYWYRQSLGQGLEFLIYFQGNSAPDKSGLPSDRFSAERTGGSVSTLTIQRTQQEDSAVYLCASSYSGGFEQFFGPGTRLTVL.